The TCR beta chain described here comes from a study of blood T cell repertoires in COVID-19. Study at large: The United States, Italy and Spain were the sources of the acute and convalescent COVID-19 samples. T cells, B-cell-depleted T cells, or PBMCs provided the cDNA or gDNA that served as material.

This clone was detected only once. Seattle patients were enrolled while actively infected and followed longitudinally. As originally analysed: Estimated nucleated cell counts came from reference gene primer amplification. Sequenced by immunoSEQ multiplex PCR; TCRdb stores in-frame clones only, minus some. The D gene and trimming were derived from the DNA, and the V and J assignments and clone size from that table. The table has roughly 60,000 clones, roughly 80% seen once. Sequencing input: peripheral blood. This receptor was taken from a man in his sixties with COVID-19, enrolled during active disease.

CDR3 DNA: TGTGCCAGCGAGTCGGGGGCAGACGAGGGGGCCAACACAGATACGCAGTATTTT. It is translated as CASESGADEGANTDTQYF. The chain uses TRBV21-1 and TRBJ2-3; the DNA was not compared with TRBD1, the D call given in the table. TRBV21-1 represents a pseudogene. The CDR3 contains 18 residues.